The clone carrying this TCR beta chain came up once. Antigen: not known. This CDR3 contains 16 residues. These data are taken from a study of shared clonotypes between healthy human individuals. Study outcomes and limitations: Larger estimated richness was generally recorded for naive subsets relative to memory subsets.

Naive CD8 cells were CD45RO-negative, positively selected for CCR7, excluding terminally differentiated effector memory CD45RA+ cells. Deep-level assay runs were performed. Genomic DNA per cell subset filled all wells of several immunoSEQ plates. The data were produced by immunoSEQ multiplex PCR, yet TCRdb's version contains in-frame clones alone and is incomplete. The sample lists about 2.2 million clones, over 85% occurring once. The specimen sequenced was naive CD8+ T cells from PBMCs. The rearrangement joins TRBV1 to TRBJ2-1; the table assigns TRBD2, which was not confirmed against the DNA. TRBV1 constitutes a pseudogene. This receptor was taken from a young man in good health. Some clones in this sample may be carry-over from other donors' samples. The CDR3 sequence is CTSSQDARAWIHEQFF. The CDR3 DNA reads TGCACCAGCAGCCAAGACGCGCGGGCCTGGATCCATGAGCAGTTCTTC.